The 10 T cell receptor beta chains in this list originate from one sample, sequenced in a study of shared clonotypes between healthy human individuals. Naive CD8 cells comprised CD45RO-negative, CCR7-positively selected cells, excluding terminally differentiated effector memory CD45RA+ cells. Some clones are missing from TCRdb's copy, which holds only in-frame ones; the method was immunoSEQ multiplex PCR. The sample carries about 700,000 clones, roughly 94% recorded once. The sequenced material came from naive CD8+ T cells sorted from blood. These receptors all come from a man aged 25-40 years in good health.

This chain uses TRBV7-7 with TRBJ2-1; D gene ambiguous. This CDR3 comprises 13 residues. Germline CDR1 SSHAT, CDR2 FNYEAQ (reference sequence). Trimming left V 1 base short and J 5 bases short, with 6 bases between. Here the CDR3 DNA reads TGTGCCAGCAGCTTAGTCCTGAACAATGAGCAGTTCTTC. Its translation is CASSLVLNNEQFF.

The CDR3 DNA reads TGTGCCAGCAGCGAAGGTATTCAGGGCACAGATACGCAGTATTTT. It translates to CASSEGIQGTDTQYF. V usage is TRBV14 and J usage is TRBJ2-3; no firm D call. V lost 5 bases and J lost 1, with 13 bases in between. Germline V CDR1 and CDR2: SGHDN, FVKESK. This CDR3 is 15 amino acids long.

V usage is TRBV7-2 and J usage is TRBJ1-1; no firm D call. V lost 5 bases, J lost 6 bases, and 16 bases lay in between. From germline, CDR1 is SGHTA and CDR2 FQGNSA. The CDR3 is made up of 14 amino acids. This CDR3 is CASSDHTYSPEAFF. DNA for the CDR3: TGTGCCAGCAGCGACCACACCTACTCACCTGAAGCTTTCTTT.

V usage is TRBV27 and J usage is TRBJ2-7, with D possibly being TRBD1 or TRBD2 (5 bases each). V shed 6 bases and J shed 0 bases, with 21 bases lying between them. The CDR3 contains 17 residues. Germline CDR1 is MNHEY and CDR2 is SMNVEV (reference sequence). Here the CDR3 reads CASSSPYRDGISYEQYF. Written as DNA, the CDR3 is TGTGCCAGCAGCAGCCCCTACCGGGACGGAATCTCCTACGAGCAGTACTTC.

The chain employs TRBV7-9 and TRBJ1-4, with 10 bases that match TRBD1. The CDR3 consists of 17 residues. Germline V CDR1 and CDR2: SEHNR, FQNEAQ (reference sequence). V gave up 1 base and J gave up 8 bases; unmatched junction bases: 10. CDR3 in DNA: TGTGCCAGCAGCTTAGGAGGGACAGGGGTAATTAACGAAAAACTGTTTTTT. It specifies CASSLGGTGVINEKLFF.

The chain uses TRBV9 and TRBJ2-3, with TRBD2 matching 9 bases. The CDR3 has 19 amino acids. After removal of 4 bases from V and 4 bases from J, the junction contained 19 bases not matched to a gene. CDR1 and CDR2 (germline): SGDLS, YYNGEE. The CDR3 loop is CASSLRQGWTSVPADTQYF. CDR3 DNA: TGTGCCAGCAGCCTTAGACAGGGTTGGACTAGCGTTCCAGCAGATACGCAGTATTTT.

The gene calls are TRBV10-1 and TRBJ2-7, with 8 bases fitting TRBD2. The germline gives CDR1 WNHNN, CDR2 SYGVQD (reference sequence). J gave up 3 bases and V 3 bases, and 4 bases lay outside the gene matches. The CDR3 consists of 14 residues. CDR3 sequence (DNA): TGCGCCAGCAGTGACACTAGCGGAGGCTACGAGCAGTACTTC. Translating it yields CASSDTSGGYEQYF.

The chain joins TRBV30 to TRBJ1-4; no reliable D call. V was cut by 1 base and J by 5 bases, with 11 bases left in between. Looked up from germline, CDR1 is GTSNPN and CDR2 is SVGIG (reference sequence). This CDR3 contains 14 residues. CDR3 sequence reads: CAWSGLVTNEKLFF. CDR3 bases: TGTGCCTGGAGTGGGTTGGTCACGAATGAAAAACTGTTTTTT.

This rearrangement joins TRBV9 to TRBJ2-7, with 9 bases matching TRBD2. The CDR3 loop spans 16 amino acids. J was trimmed by 5 bases and V by 4 bases; bases with no gene match: 13. Germline values: CDR1 SGDLS, CDR2 YYNGEE. The CDR3 reads CASSPGRGGRANEQYF. CDR3 DNA sequence: TGTGCCAGCAGCCCAGGACGGGGCGGGAGGGCCAACGAGCAGTACTTC.

The V call is TRBV6-1, the J call TRBJ2-7; 8 nucleotides match TRBD1. From germline, CDR1 is MNHNS and CDR2 SASEGT. The J segment lost 3 bases and the V segment lost 2 bases, leaving 6 bases of the junction unmatched. The CDR3 sequence is 15 residues long. CDR3 loop: CASSEYHRGFYEQYF. In DNA, the CDR3 is TGTGCCAGCAGTGAATACCACAGGGGGTTCTACGAGCAGTACTTC.